These 18 T cell receptor beta chains came from one sample sequenced in a study of T cells in Graves' hyperthyroidism and ophthalmopathy. Amplified TCR beta CDR3 regions came from RNA transcripts. The HTBI primer set was used in a first-round RT-PCR of the TCR CDR3. A single record per CDR3 protein comes from TCRdb applying MiXCR to the multiplex PCR reads. The sample records 130,000 to 150,000 distinct CDR3 sequences, around 20% being singletons. The sample comprised blood. These receptors all stem from a woman in her 50s with Graves' hyperthyroidism that later progressed to Graves' ophthalmopathy.

With respect to this clonotype: A single base separates this from a much larger clone, so it may be a read error. This chain uses TRBV5-6 with TRBJ2-3; 8 bases are shared with TRBD2. Per germline, CDR1 SGHDT and CDR2 YYEEEE. V lost 4 bases to trimming and J lost 3 bases; unmatched junction nucleotides: 16. CDR3 length: 18 amino acids. CDR3 sequence (DNA): TGTGCCAGCAGCAATCGAGGACTAAGCGGGAGTGGTACAGATACGCAGTATTTT. It yields the protein CASSNRGLSGSGTDTQYF.

The sample holds many counts of this clonotype. This rearrangement joins TRBV7-2 to TRBJ2-1, with TRBD1 matching over 9 bases. The CDR3 totals 15 residues. Losses at the gene ends were 5 bases for V and 2 bases for J; bases not matched to a gene: 4. Germline CDR1 and CDR2: SGHTA and FQGNSA. CDR3 sequence reads: CASSRRQGAYNEQFF. DNA for the CDR3: TGTGCCAGCAGCCGTCGACAGGGGGCCTACAATGAGCAGTTCTTC.

This clonotype was picked up many times. The rearrangement joins TRBV7-8 to TRBJ2-7; D may be TRBD2 (5 bases). Germline CDR1 and CDR2: SGHVS and FQNEAQ. This CDR3 has 14 residues. Trimming cost V 1 base and J 7 bases, with 14 bases left between them. The CDR3 DNA reads as TGTGCCAGCAGCTTAGTTCGGGGTAACGGGGAGCAGTACTTC. Residues: CASSLVRGNGEQYF.

This clonotype was counted at least ten times. The chain carries TRBV6-1 and TRBJ1-2; maybe TRBD1 (6 bases). This CDR3 contains 12 residues. The germline gives CDR1 MNHNS, CDR2 SASEGT. The V end was cut by 6 bases, the J end by 4 bases, with 9 bases between. The CDR3 region has the DNA TGTGCCAGCAGCAGGGGCCTCTATGGCTACACCTTC. Translated, it gives CASSRGLYGYTF.

This clonotype was detected many times. The chain combines TRBV7-2 with TRBJ2-1; D remains ambiguous. Germline assignment: CDR1 SGHTA and CDR2 FQGNSA. The length of the CDR3 is 16 residues. Trimming left V 1 base short and J 0 bases short, with 10 bases between. The CDR3 loop reads CASSLVPESSYNEQFF. The CDR3 DNA is TGTGCCAGCAGCTTAGTCCCCGAGAGCTCCTACAATGAGCAGTTCTTC.

This clonotype was counted ten times or more. The rearrangement joins TRBV2 to TRBJ2-5; D is unclear. From germline, CDR1 is SNHLY and CDR2 FYNNEI. The CDR3 consists of 14 residues. V was clipped by 4 bases and J by 2 bases, with 11 bases between them. DNA of the CDR3: TGTGCCAGCAGTGCTCGTCATCCTCAAGAGACCCAGTACTTC. Its translation: CASSARHPQETQYF.

This clonotype was detected many times. This chain connects TRBV6-1 to TRBJ2-7; D perhaps matches TRBD2 (5 bases). Trimming took off 0 bases at V and 7 bases at J, with 10 bases between the two ends. Germline-derived CDR1 and CDR2 are MNHNS and SASEGT. The CDR3 runs to 13 residues. The CDR3, as DNA: TGTGCCAGCAGTGAAGCGAGGACTCGGGAGCAGTACTTC. Translation gives CASSEARTREQYF.

The count of this clonotype is one. The rearrangement links TRBV4-1 to TRBJ2-6; D is perhaps TRBD2 (7 bases). V was shortened by 2 bases and J by 4 bases, with 18 bases between the two germline ends. The CDR3 is 18 residues long. Germline CDR1 reads MGHRA; CDR2 reads YSYEKL. CDR3 sequence reads: CASSQLIGGGLGANVLTF. In DNA, the CDR3 is TGCGCCAGCAGCCAACTAATAGGGGGGGGTCTGGGGGCCAACGTCCTGACTTTC.

The chain uses TRBV6-2 or TRBV6-3 and TRBJ2-4; D perhaps matches TRBD1 (6 bases). V lost 10 bases to trimming and J lost 6 bases, with 16 bases between them. The CDR3 contains 13 residues. Germline V gene lookup returns CDR1 MNHEY and CDR2 SVGEGT. Here the CDR3 reads CATLTGPRNIQYF. CDR3 sequence (DNA): TGTGCCACCTTGACAGGCCCGAGAAACATTCAGTACTTC.

This clonotype was counted ten times or more. The V gene is TRBV20-1, the J gene TRBJ1-5, with TRBD1 matching over 7 bases. The V gene end was trimmed by 5 bases and the J gene end by 3 bases; junction bases not matched to a gene: 4. The germline V gene encodes CDR1 DFQATT and CDR2 SNEGSKA (reference sequence). The CDR3 is made up of 13 amino acids. The CDR3 DNA reads as TGCAGTGCTCGGGACAGATACAATCAGCCCCAGCATTTT. Its protein is CSARDRYNQPQHF.

A few counts support this clonotype. V gene TRBV11-2 combines with J gene TRBJ2-2; TRBD2 matches 8 bases. CDR1 and CDR2 (germline): SGHAT, FQNNGV. The CDR3 covers 16 residues. V shed 1 base and J 4 bases; nucleotides not matched to a gene: 5. The CDR3 loop is CASSLATLAATGELFF. In nucleotides, the CDR3 is TGTGCCAGCAGCTTAGCTACACTAGCGGCCACCGGGGAGCTGTTTTTT.

This clonotype showed up many times. The chain uses TRBV30 and TRBJ2-4, with D tentatively TRBD2 (5 bases). From germline, CDR1 is GTSNPN and CDR2 SVGIG (reference sequence). Trimming took off 5 bases at V and 0 bases at J, with 11 bases between the two ends. The CDR3 loop spans 14 amino acids. The CDR3 sequence: CAWAGRLAKNIQYF. The DNA for the CDR3 is TGTGCCTGGGCGGGCCGCTTAGCCAAAAACATTCAGTACTTC. Supplemented by reference TRBV30 and TRBJ2-4, the full variable domain reads SQTIHQWPATLVQPVGSPLSLECTVEGTSNPNLYWYRQAAGRGLQLLFYSVGIGQISSEVPQNLSASRPQDRQFILSSKKLLLSDSGFYLCAWAGRLAKNIQYFGAGTRLSVL.

In this sample, this clonotype turned up many times. The rearrangement links TRBV5-1 to TRBJ1-5; a weak D match, TRBD1 (6 bases). Trimming left V 4 bases short and J 4 bases short, with 12 bases between. Per the germline V gene, CDR1 is SGHRS and CDR2 is YFSETQ. The CDR3 has 14 residues. The CDR3 is CASSTGQFNQPQHF. The CDR3 nucleotides read TGCGCCAGCAGCACCGGACAGTTTAATCAGCCCCAGCATTTT.

In its sample, this clonotype was seen many times. This chain joins TRBV10-1 and TRBJ2-7; the D gene is possibly TRBD1 (6 bases). V dropped 0 bases and J dropped 4 bases, with 16 bases sitting between them. CDR1 is WNHNN and CDR2 is SYGVQD in the germline V gene (reference sequence). The CDR3 contains 16 residues. The DNA of the CDR3 is TGCGCCAGCAGTGAGTCGAGGGGGTCGGCGGTTTACGAGCAGTACTTC. Protein sequence: CASSESRGSAVYEQYF.

The sample holds a few counts of this clonotype. The J gene is TRBJ2-1, the V gene TRBV10-3; TRBD2 agrees at 13 bases. Germline-derived CDR1 and CDR2 are ENHRY and SYGVKD. The ends lost 3 bases at V and 4 bases at J; junction bases unmatched: 9. The CDR3 spans 18 residues. The DNA for the CDR3 is TGTGCCATCAGTGATCCTCAGACTAGCGGGAGGAGGTACAATGAGCAGTTCTTC. Protein product: CAISDPQTSGRRYNEQFF.

The rearrangement links TRBV5-1 to TRBJ2-7; the D call may be TRBD1 or TRBD2 (5 bases each). CDR1 is SGHRS, CDR2 YFSETQ, per germline. The CDR3 has 14 residues. Trimming took 4 bases from V and 0 from J, leaving 11 bases between them. CDR3 loop: CASSAAGTSYEQYF. The CDR3 bases are TGCGCCAGCAGCGCAGCCGGGACCTCCTACGAGCAGTACTTC. Together with reference TRBV5-1 and TRBJ2-7, the CDR3 gives the full variable domain: KAGVTQTPRYLIKTRGQQVTLSCSPISGHRSVSWYQQTPGQGLQFLFEYFSETQRNKGNFPGRFSGRQFSNSRSEMNVSTLELGDSALYLCASSAAGTSYEQYFGPGTRLTVT.

This clonotype was picked up many times. This chain links TRBV30 with TRBJ2-3, with D possibly being TRBD2 (6 bases). CDR1 and CDR2 (germline): GTSNPN, SVGIG (reference sequence). The V gene lost 0 bases and the J gene lost 2 bases, with 9 bases spanning the gap. The CDR3 has 14 amino acids. The CDR3 nucleotides are TGTGCCTGGAGTGTGGCGGGGCCCACAGATACGCAGTATTTT. This sequence encodes CAWSVAGPTDTQYF.

This clonotype was observed once. V and J are TRBV18 and TRBJ1-2, with D maybe TRBD1 (5 bases). Looked up from germline, CDR1 is KGHSH and CDR2 is LQKENI. V was clipped by 6 bases and J by 5 bases, with 16 bases between them. The CDR3 loop spans 14 amino acids. The CDR3 is CASSHDREIYGYTF. The CDR3 bases are TGTGCCAGCTCCCACGACAGAGAAATTTATGGCTACACCTTC.